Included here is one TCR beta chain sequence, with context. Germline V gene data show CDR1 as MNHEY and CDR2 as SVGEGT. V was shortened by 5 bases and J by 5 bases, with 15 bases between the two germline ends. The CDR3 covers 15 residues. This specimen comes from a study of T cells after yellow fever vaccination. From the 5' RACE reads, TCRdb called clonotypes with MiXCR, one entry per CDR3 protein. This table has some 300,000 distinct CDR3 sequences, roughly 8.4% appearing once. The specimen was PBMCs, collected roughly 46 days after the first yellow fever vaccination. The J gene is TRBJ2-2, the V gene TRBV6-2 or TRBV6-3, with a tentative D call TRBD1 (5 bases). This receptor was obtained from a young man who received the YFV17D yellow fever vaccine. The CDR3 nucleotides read TGTGCCAGCAGTCGACTTGGACACCCTACCGGGGAGCTGTTTTTT. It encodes CASSRLGHPTGELFF.